This T cell receptor beta chain was recovered during a study of beta chain features in type 1 diabetes. Germline V gene sequence: CDR1 GTSNPN, CDR2 SVGIG (reference sequence). After removal of 2 bases from V and 3 bases from J, the junction contained 4 bases not matched to a gene. This CDR3 is built from 15 residues. General study findings and limits: A moderate, significant TCRB CDR3 shortening appeared in type 1 diabetes across four CD4+ subsets.

The whole isolated RNA underwent reverse transcription, so sequencing captured expressed TCRB transcripts. Clones were sequenced by immunoSEQ multiplex PCR, and TCRdb holds only the in-frame ones, with some missing. The table lists some 250,000 clones, 14% of them singletons. There are a few counts of this clone. What it binds is unknown. The source of this sequence is a young man with type 1 diabetes. The sample consisted of naive CD4+ T cells from blood. The V call is TRBV30, the J call TRBJ2-3, with 11 bases aligning to TRBD2. For the CDR3, the DNA is TGTGCCTGGAGTCCGACTAGCGGGAAGACAGATACGCAGTATTTT. Amino acid sequence: CAWSPTSGKTDTQYF.